This T cell receptor (beta chain) was observed in a study of post-analysis software for immune sequencing data. The sample holds many counts of this clonotype. Its specificity is unknown. Incorporated into the TCR beta cDNA libraries were unique molecular identifiers, which served to reduce PCR and sequencing biases. Using its own MiXCR run on the PCR reads, TCRdb lists one record per CDR3 protein. Here the sample spans about 540,000 distinct CDR3 sequences, roughly 34% being singletons. Trimming took 8 bases from V and 3 from J; bases not matched to a gene: 6. The CDR3 runs 13 residues. Study outcomes and limitations: When patients were compared with controls, four to six TRBV segments were more frequent, TRBV5-6, TRBV5-1 and TRBV20-1 among them.

The material sequenced was blood. This chain joins TRBV12-3 or TRBV12-4 and TRBJ1-2, with 7 bases lining up with TRBD1. This receptor was taken from a girl aged 2-17 years with multiple sclerosis. The CDR3: CASRQGAYYGYTF. The CDR3 bases are TGTGCCAGCCGACAGGGTGCCTACTATGGCTACACCTTC.